This T cell receptor (beta chain) stems from a study of CD8+CD57+ T cells in acquired aplastic anemia. As regards this clonotype: Its antigen is as yet unknown.

TCR beta VDJ and CDR3 profiling used genomic DNA as template. TCRdb reprocessed the reads with MiXCR, giving one entry per CDR3 protein. The sample lists about 160,000 distinct CDR3 sequences; 45% to 50% were seen once. Patients who underwent sequencing had shown CD8+CD57+ cell expansion by flow cytometry. Every patient presented with severe acquired aplastic anemia. Blood was sampled before the patients had received any therapy. Notes on the study in general: The study found no significant CD8+ Simpson's diversity difference between patients and controls.

The CDR3 has 15 residues. After removal of 11 bases from V and 3 bases from J, the junction contained 11 bases not matched to a gene. Germline loops: CDR1 KGHDR, CDR2 SFDVKD. This chain uses TRBV24-1 with TRBJ2-7; 11 nucleotides line up with TRBD1. Material: sorted CD4+, CD8+, or CD8+CD57+ T cells (not recorded which) from PBMCs. The TCR originated in a human donor with aplastic anemia. The CDR3 region has the DNA TGTGCCAGCAGCTTAAAGGGACAGGGGGACTACGAGCAGTACTTC. It translates to CASSLKGQGDYEQYF.